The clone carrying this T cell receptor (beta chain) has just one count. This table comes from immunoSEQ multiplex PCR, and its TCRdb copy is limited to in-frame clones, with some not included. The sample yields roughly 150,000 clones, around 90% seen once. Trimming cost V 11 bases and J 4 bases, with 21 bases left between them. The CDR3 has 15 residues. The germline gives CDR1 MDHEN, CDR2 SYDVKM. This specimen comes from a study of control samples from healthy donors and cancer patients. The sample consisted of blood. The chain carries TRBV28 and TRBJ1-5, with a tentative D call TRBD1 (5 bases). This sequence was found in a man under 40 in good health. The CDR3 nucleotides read TGTGCCGCAATATCCCAGGGTTGGAAGAATCAGCCCCAGCATTTT. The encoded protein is CAAISQGWKNQPQHF.